The rows below give T cell receptor beta chains drawn from one sample of a study of shared clonotypes between healthy human individuals. The data were produced by immunoSEQ multiplex PCR, yet TCRdb's version contains in-frame clones alone and is incomplete. Among about 2.1 million clones listed, around 93% were seen once. Material for sequencing was naive CD8+ T cells from PBMCs. The receptors shown here come from a man between 18 and 29 years old in good health. Some clones in this sample may be carry-over from other donors' samples. Each CDR3 is given with its conserved first and last residue. The D gene is left open where the match is weak. Clone size is not always given. Where it is, it says once, few, many or a class for expanded clones.

D | J | size | V | CDR3 | DNA
. | TRBJ2-1 | . | TRBV9 | CASSSYRDEQFF | TGTGCCAGCAGCTCATATCGGGATGAGCAGTTCTTC
. | TRBJ2-7 | . | TRBV28 | CASSLSDTWTYEQYF | TGTGCCAGCAGTTTATCGGACACATGGACCTACGAGCAGTACTTC
. | TRBJ1-4 | . | TRBV13 | CASSLDAATNEKLFF | TGTGCCAGCAGCTTAGACGCAGCAACTAATGAAAAACTGTTTTTT
. | TRBJ1-1 | few | TRBV16 | CASSRLLIPEAFF | TGTGCCAGCAGCCGCCTCCTTATTCCTGAAGCTTTCTTT
TRBD1 | TRBJ1-1 | . | TRBV11-2 | CASSPRTGARNTEAFF | TGTGCCAGCAGCCCTAGGACAGGGGCCAGGAACACTGAAGCTTTCTTT
. | TRBJ1-1 | . | TRBV27 | CASSLSRGGGTEAFF | TGTGCCAGCAGTTTGTCTAGGGGAGGGGGCACTGAAGCTTTCTTT
. | TRBJ2-5 | . | TRBV13 | CASSLGPETQYF | TGTGCCAGCAGCTTGGGGCCCGAGACCCAGTACTTC
TRBD1 | TRBJ2-7 | . | TRBV6-5 | CASSYSPNRGLREQYF | TGTGCCAGCAGTTACTCGCCCAACAGGGGGCTTCGAGAGCAGTACTTC
TRBD1 | TRBJ2-1 | . | TRBV18 | CASSPRQGVYNEQFF | TGTGCCAGCTCACCACGGCAGGGGGTCTACAATGAGCAGTTCTTC
. | TRBJ2-7 | . | TRBV27 | CASSLGQGRTSSYEQYF | TGTGCCAGCAGTTTAGGGCAGGGCAGGACAAGCTCCTACGAGCAGTACTTC